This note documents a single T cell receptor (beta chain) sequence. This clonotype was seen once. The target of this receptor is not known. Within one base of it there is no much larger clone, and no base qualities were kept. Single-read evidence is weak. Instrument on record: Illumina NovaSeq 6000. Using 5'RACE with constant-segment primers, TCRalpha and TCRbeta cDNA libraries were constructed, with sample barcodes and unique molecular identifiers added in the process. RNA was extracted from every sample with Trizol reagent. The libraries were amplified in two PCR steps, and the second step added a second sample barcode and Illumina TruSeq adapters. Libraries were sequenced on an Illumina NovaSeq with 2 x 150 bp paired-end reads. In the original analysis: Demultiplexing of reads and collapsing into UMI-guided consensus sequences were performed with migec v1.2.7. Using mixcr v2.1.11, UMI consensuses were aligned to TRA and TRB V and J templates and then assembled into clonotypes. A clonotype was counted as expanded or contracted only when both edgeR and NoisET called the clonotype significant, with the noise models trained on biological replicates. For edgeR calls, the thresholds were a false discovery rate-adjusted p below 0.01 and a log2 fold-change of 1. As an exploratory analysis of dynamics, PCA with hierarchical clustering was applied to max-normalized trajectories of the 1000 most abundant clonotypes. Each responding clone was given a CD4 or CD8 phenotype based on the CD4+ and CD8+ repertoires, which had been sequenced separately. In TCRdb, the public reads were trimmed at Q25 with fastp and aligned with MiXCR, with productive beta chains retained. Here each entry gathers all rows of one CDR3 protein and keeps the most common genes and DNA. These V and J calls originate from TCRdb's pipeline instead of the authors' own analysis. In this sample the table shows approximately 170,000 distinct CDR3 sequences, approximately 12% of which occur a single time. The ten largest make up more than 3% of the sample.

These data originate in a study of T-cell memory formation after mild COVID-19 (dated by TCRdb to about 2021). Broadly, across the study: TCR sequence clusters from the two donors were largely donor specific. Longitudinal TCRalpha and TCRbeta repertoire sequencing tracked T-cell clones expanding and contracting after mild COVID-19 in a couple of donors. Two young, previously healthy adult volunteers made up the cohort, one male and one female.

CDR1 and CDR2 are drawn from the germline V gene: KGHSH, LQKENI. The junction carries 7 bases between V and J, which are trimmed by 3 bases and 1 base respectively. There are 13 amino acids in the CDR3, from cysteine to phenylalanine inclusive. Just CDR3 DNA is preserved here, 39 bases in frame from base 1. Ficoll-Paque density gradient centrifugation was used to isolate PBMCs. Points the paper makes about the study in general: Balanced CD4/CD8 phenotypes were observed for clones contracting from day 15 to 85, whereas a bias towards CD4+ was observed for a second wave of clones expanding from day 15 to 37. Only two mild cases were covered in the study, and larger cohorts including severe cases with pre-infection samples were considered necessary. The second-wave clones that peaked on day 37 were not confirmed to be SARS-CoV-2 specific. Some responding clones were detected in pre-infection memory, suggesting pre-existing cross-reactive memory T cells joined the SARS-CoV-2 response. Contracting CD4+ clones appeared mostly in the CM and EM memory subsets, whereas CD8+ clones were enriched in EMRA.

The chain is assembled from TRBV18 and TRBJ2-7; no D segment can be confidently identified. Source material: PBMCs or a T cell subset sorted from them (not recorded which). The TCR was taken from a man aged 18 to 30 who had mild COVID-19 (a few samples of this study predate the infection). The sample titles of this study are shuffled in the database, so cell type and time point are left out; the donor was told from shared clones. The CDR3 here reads CASSPTASYEQYF. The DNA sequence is TGTGCCAGCTCACCGACGGCGTCCTACGAGCAGTACTTC.